This T cell receptor beta chain was documented in a study of identical twins (dated by TCRdb to 2015 to 2016). Background on the whole study: To test whether fetal clonotypes persist, the study used deep sequencing on TCR alpha and beta repertoires from monozygotic twins, unrelated adults of various ages, and cord blood. To rule out contamination, the twin experiments were replicated at different times with different library preparation protocols.

A note on this clonotype: It lacks a known antigen. The sample holds no much larger clone one base away, and base qualities are not on file.

Library generation was performed with 5' RACE. Sequenced using an Illumina HiSeq 2000. A universal primer binding site was introduced by template switching, and a unique molecular identifier was present in the final cDNA, enabling accurate counting of TCR cDNA molecules. Specific primers in the conserved constant-segment region were used to synthesize first-strand cDNA for TCR alpha and beta chains. Each cDNA library was double barcoded, with a SMART-Mk sample barcode plus Illumina barcodes, to control for contamination. TruSeq adapter sequences and Illumina sample barcodes were added in two successive PCR steps. The TCR alpha and beta cDNA libraries were sequenced on the Illumina HiSeq platform using custom primers. As for the authors' bioinformatics: MiGEC processed the raw reads to extract unique molecular identifiers, while MiXCR was used to determine the CDR3 positions. Recombination models were inferred per individual with the repgenHMM and IGoR tools using an EM algorithm. Shared clonotypes were analyzed with the tcR package in R, and sharing was normalized by the product of cloneset sizes. To study raw recombination free of thymic and clonal selection effects, out-of-frame nonproductive sequences were analyzed. In TCRdb, the public reads were trimmed at Q25 with fastp and aligned with MiXCR, with productive beta chains retained. Entries are consolidated by CDR3 protein sequence, retaining the most common genes and DNA. TCRdb, not the original authors, processed these V and J calls. The sample table shows 600,000 to 800,000 distinct CDR3 sequences, and about 20% are seen once. Of the sample, about 4.3% falls within the top ten clones.

CDR1 and CDR2 are drawn from the germline V gene: ENHRY, SYGVKD. The cysteine opens and the phenylalanine closes a CDR3 of 11 amino acids. Only the CDR3 DNA stays, 33 bases, in frame from base 1. V and J lose 8 bases and 5 bases, and a span of 9 bases separates them. Every donor was a healthy Caucasian. Three pairs of female monozygotic twins, all aged roughly 18 to 29 years, made up the twin cohort. Peripheral blood mononuclear cells were used as the source from which RNA for TCR libraries was isolated. The paper as a whole reports these results and caveats: Because the same donors could not be followed over many years, the conclusions relied on cross-sectional statistical analysis. In monozygotic twins, out-of-frame TCR alpha sharing was systematically underestimated by recombination models, although the models agreed with sharing between unrelated individuals. Compared with coincidental sharing between unrelated individuals, an excess of low generation-probability sequences was observed among out-of-frame TCR alpha sequences shared between twins. Abundant cord blood beta clonotypes carried fewer insertions; young adult naive repertoires showed a weaker similar trend, while memory repertoires showed none. In beta out-of-frame sequences, excess twin sharing was weaker, because having fewer shared sequences lowered the signal-to-noise ratio. Zero-insertion analyses could be partly confounded by invariant T cells such as MAIT and iNKT, though diverse VJ usage argued against such confounding for most clonotypes.

The data were also submitted as part of a second study, on T cells expressing NK-cell markers. The second study reports: Three sorted T-cell subsets (CD3+CD56+NKG2C+, CD3+CD56+NKG2C- and CD3+CD56-NKG2C+) from fewer than 10 donors had their TCR beta-chain repertoires profiled. Among the eight sequenced donors, only one was HCMV-seronegative, while the other seven were HCMV-seropositive. In several experiments an anti-gammadeltaTCR antibody was added to restrict sorting to alphabetaTCR-expressing T cells. In over 5 donors, the dominant CD3+CD56+NKG2C+ clonotypes were among the top 10 CD8+ clonotypes and accounted for roughly 1.0-8% of CD8+ T cells. Those dominant clonotypes were again the most abundant among CD3+CD56-NKG2C+ cells in a handful of donors, at about 25-65%. Whether the expanded NKG2C-expressing T cell clones were specific for HCMV antigens was left unclear. The study sequenced eight donors, all healthy volunteers chosen at random: three men and five women. To determine HCMV serostatus, a commercial ELISA kit was used to detect HCMV-specific IgG in serum. For more than five donors, bulk peripheral blood T-cell repertoires were also sequenced from unsorted PBMC. Reads were demultiplexed and grouped by UMI with MIGEC, and clonotypes were assembled and quantified with MiTCR. Only TCR cDNA sequences supported by at least two reads were kept to exclude erroneous sequences. Downstream repertoire analysis used the tcR package, and clonotypes were matched across fractions by CDR3 nucleotide sequence plus V segment. VDJmatch was used to annotate antigen specificity against VDJdb, with one amino acid substitution allowed in CDR3.

This clonotype was sampled from a woman between 18 and 29 years old in good health. The material sequenced was PBMCs. In this chain, TRBV10-3 is recombined with TRBJ2-5, with no confidently assigned D gene. The nucleotide sequence is given as TGTGCCATCGGACCTCCCGAGACCCAGTACTTC. It translates as CAIGPPETQYF.